This is a list of T cell receptor beta chains from one sample in a study of post-analysis software for immune sequencing data. TCRdb processed the PCR reads anew with MiXCR; each CDR3 protein has one entry. The table records around 260,000 distinct CDR3 sequences, 36% of them present only once. Sequenced: blood. All receptors derive from a girl aged 10-17 years with multiple sclerosis. CDR3s include the opening cysteine and the closing phenylalanine or tryptophan. D genes are given only for firm matches. Some rows have no size entry. The others give once, few or many, or a class for an expanded clone.

D gene,V gene,clone size,CDR3 length,J gene,CDR3 protein,CDR3 DNA
.,TRBV15,.,12,TRBJ1-2,CATSNREEGYTF,TGTGCCACCAGCAACAGAGAGGAAGGCTACACCTTC
.,TRBV12-3/TRBV12-4,.,14,TRBJ1-1,CASRSRAPYREAFF,TGTGCCAGCCGTAGTCGGGCACCTTACCGTGAAGCTTTCTTT
.,TRBV2,.,12,TRBJ2-5,CASARSWETQYF,TGTGCCAGCGCGAGGAGTTGGGAGACCCAGTACTTC
TRBD1,TRBV28,.,15,TRBJ1-4,CASSLWGQGGEKLFF,TGTGCCAGCAGTTTATGGGGACAGGGTGGGGAAAAACTGTTTTTT
.,TRBV7-2,many,16,TRBJ1-2,CASSRGGQTYNYGYTF,TGTGCCAGCAGCCGCGGGGGTCAAACCTATAACTATGGCTACACCTTC
.,TRBV20-1,.,12,TRBJ1-1,CSAFRELPEAFF,TGCAGTGCTTTCAGGGAGCTCCCTGAAGCTTTCTTT
TRBD1,TRBV3-1,many,15,TRBJ2-3,CASSQETGARYTQYF,TGTGCCAGCAGCCAAGAGACAGGGGCGAGGTATACGCAGTATTTT
TRBD2,TRBV4-1,many,14,TRBJ2-4,CASSQGNGGDIQYF,TGCGCCAGCAGCCAGGGGAACGGGGGGGACATTCAGTACTTC
.,TRBV6-1,.,14,TRBJ2-5,CASSERVEPGAQYF,TGTGCCAGCAGTGAAAGGGTAGAACCAGGGGCCCAGTACTTC
.,TRBV20-1,few,8,TRBJ2-5,CSARGQEF,TGCAGTGCTAGAGGTCAGGAATTC
TRBD1,TRBV19,.,15,TRBJ2-1,CASTGGQGSPYEQFF,TGTGCCAGTACCGGAGGACAGGGGTCCCCTTATGAGCAGTTCTTC
.,TRBV7-9,.,14,TRBJ1-1,CASSTTGTEDEAFF,TGTGCCAGCAGCACGACCGGGACGGAAGATGAAGCTTTCTTT
.,TRBV3-1,.,16,TRBJ1-2,CASSQDGAALDYGYTF,TGTGCCAGCAGCCAAGATGGGGCAGCATTAGATTATGGCTACACCTTC
.,TRBV20-1,.,13,TRBJ2-7,CSANDRSTYEQYF,TGCAGTGCTAACGACAGGTCGACCTACGAGCAGTACTTC
TRBD1,TRBV4-1,many,16,TRBJ1-5,CASSQGTGVSNQPQHF,TGCGCCAGCAGCCAAGGGACAGGGGTTAGTAATCAGCCCCAGCATTTT
.,TRBV3-1,.,14,TRBJ1-2,CASSHAQTGGGYTF,TGTGCCAGCAGCCATGCGCAAACGGGGGGTGGCTACACCTTC
TRBD2,TRBV10-3,.,17,TRBJ2-3,CAISESGRLAGTDTQYF,TGTGCCATCAGTGAGTCGGGGCGCCTAGCGGGAACAGATACGCAGTATTTT
TRBD2,TRBV4-1,many,17,TRBJ2-1,CASSQDSEAGRRNEQFF,TGCGCCAGCAGCCAAGATTCCGAAGCGGGGCGTAGGAATGAGCAGTTCTTC
.,TRBV20-1,.,15,TRBJ2-4,CSASDVGGSKNIQYF,TGCAGTGCCTCAGATGTGGGGGGCTCCAAAAACATTCAGTACTTC
.,TRBV7-2,few,14,TRBJ1-4,CASSYDRGGEKLFF,TGTGCCAGCAGCTATGACAGAGGAGGCGAAAAACTGTTTTTT
.,TRBV6-5,many,13,TRBJ2-3,CAAARDPTDTQYF,TGTGCCGCTGCTAGGGACCCCACAGATACGCAGTATTTT
TRBD2,TRBV3-1,.,15,TRBJ2-3,CASSQDDVNGRAQYF,TGTGCCAGCAGCCAAGATGATGTAAACGGGAGGGCCCAGTATTTT
.,TRBV11-2,.,15,TRBJ2-7,CASSLDGRGGYEQYF,TGTGCCAGCAGCTTAGATGGCAGGGGGGGCTACGAGCAGTACTTC
.,TRBV7-2,many,14,TRBJ1-5,CASSPGTNNQPQHF,TGTGCCAGCAGCCCCGGGACAAATAATCAGCCCCAGCATTTT
TRBD1,TRBV6-2/TRBV6-3,.,19,TRBJ1-5,CASSSPFPTGSYSNQPQHF,TGTGCCAGCAGTTCCCCCTTCCCGACAGGGAGCTATAGCAATCAGCCCCAGCATTTT
TRBD2,TRBV6-5,many,15,TRBJ2-7,CASSRTSGGLYEQYF,TGTGCCAGCAGCCGAACTAGCGGGGGTCTCTACGAGCAGTACTTC
TRBD2,TRBV24-1,.,13,TRBJ2-5,CASSTSGTETQYF,TGTGCCTCATCGACTAGCGGGACGGAGACCCAGTACTTC
.,TRBV15,.,15,TRBJ2-5,CATSRDIGQAETQYF,TGTGCCACCAGCAGAGATATAGGACAAGCAGAGACCCAGTACTTC
TRBD1,TRBV5-1,many,14,TRBJ1-1,CASSLGDRNTEAFF,TGCGCCAGCAGCTTGGGGGACAGAAACACTGAAGCTTTCTTT
TRBD1,TRBV7-3,many,13,TRBJ2-1,CASSPTRGREQFF,TGTGCCAGCAGCCCGACCAGGGGGCGTGAGCAGTTCTTC
.,TRBV20-1,.,13,TRBJ2-7,CSARIPTDYEQYF,TGCAGTGCTAGGATTCCAACGGACTACGAGCAGTACTTC
TRBD2,TRBV25-1,many,15,TRBJ2-7,CASSDWTSGAYEQYF,TGTGCCAGCAGTGACTGGACTAGCGGGGCCTACGAGCAGTACTTC
.,TRBV12-3/TRBV12-4,.,15,TRBJ1-1,CASSLGDIPVTEAFF,TGTGCCAGCAGTTTGGGAGACATTCCGGTCACTGAAGCTTTCTTT
TRBD2,TRBV6-2/TRBV6-3,few,15,TRBJ2-2,CASRLSGGAAGELFF,TGTGCCAGCAGATTGAGCGGGGGGGCCGCCGGGGAGCTGTTTTTT
.,TRBV20-1,.,11,TRBJ1-1,CSAKRALEAFF,TGCAGTGCCAAACGGGCCCTTGAAGCTTTCTTT